This note documents a single T cell receptor beta chain sequence. Its antigen remains unknown. This specimen belongs to a study of T-cell memory formation after mild COVID-19. Study at large: Clustering of TCRs was largely donor specific.

In germline, CDR1 is SGHRS, CDR2 YFSETQ. CDR3 length equals 17 residues. The trim removed 4 bases at V and 5 bases at J, leaving 15 bases unmatched. Notes on the study in general: Some clones that responded turned up in pre-infection memory, which suggests that cross-reactive memory joined in. Day 37-peaking second-wave clones had unconfirmed SARS-CoV-2 specificity.

Constant-segment-primed 5'RACE gave TCR alpha and TCR beta cDNA libraries with sample barcodes and UMIs. TCRdb re-called the 5' RACE reads with MiXCR, one entry per CDR3 protein. This sample carries 250,000 to 350,000 distinct CDR3 sequences, roughly 15% of them seen once, and the ten largest clones take roughly 24%. This TCR was recovered from a man aged 18 to 35 who had mild COVID-19 (a few samples of this study predate the infection). Cell type and time point are not known. What was sequenced was PBMCs or a T cell subset sorted from them (not recorded which). This chain uses TRBV5-1 with TRBJ2-1; 7 bases map to TRBD2. CDR3 sequence reads: CASSGPGASGQNNEQFF. The CDR3 nucleotides are TGCGCCAGCAGCGGGCCTGGGGCTAGCGGACAAAACAATGAGCAGTTCTTC. The variable domain in full, with the rest retrieved from reference TRBV5-1 and TRBJ2-1, is KAGVTQTPRYLIKTRGQQVTLSCSPISGHRSVSWYQQTPGQGLQFLFEYFSETQRNKGNFPGRFSGRQFSNSRSEMNVSTLELGDSALYLCASSGPGASGQNNEQFFGPGTRLTVL.